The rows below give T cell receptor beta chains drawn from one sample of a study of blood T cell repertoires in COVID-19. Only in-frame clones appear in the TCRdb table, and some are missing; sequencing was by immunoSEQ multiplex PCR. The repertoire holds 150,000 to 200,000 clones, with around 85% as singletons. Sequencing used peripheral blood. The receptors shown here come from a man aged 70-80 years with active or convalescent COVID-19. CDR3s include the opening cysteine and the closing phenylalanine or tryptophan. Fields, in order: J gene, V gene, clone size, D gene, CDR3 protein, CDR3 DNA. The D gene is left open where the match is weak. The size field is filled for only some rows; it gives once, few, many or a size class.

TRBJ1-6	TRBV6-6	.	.	CASSREDNSPLHF	TGTGCCAGCAGTAGGGAGGACAATTCACCCCTCCACTTT
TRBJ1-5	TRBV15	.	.	CATSRVLGSIQPQHF	TGTGCCACCAGCAGAGTTTTGGGGAGTATTCAGCCCCAGCATTTT
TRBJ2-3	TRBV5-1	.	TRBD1	CASSSDRVTDTQYF	TGCGCCAGCAGCTCCGACAGGGTTACAGATACGCAGTATTTT
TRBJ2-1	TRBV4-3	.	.	CASSQGYRRASSYNEQFF	TGCGCCAGCAGCCAAGGGTACAGGCGCGCGAGCTCCTACAATGAGCAGTTCTTC
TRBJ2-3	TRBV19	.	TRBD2	CASSIRTSGGLGDTQYF	TGTGCCAGTAGTATTCGGACTAGCGGGGGGCTTGGAGATACGCAGTATTTT
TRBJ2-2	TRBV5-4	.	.	CASSLSRANTGELFF	TGTGCCAGCAGCCTCTCTCGGGCGAACACCGGGGAGCTGTTTTTT
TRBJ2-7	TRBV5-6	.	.	CASSALSRQSYEQYF	TGTGCCAGCAGCGCCCTTTCCCGACAGTCCTACGAGCAGTACTTC
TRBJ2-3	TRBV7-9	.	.	CASTSTDTQYF	TGTGCCAGCACCTCAACAGATACGCAGTATTTT
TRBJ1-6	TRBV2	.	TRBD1	CASSGDRGSSNSPLHF	TGTGCCAGCAGTGGGGACAGGGGGTCGAGTAATTCACCCCTCCACTTT
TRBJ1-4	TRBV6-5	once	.	CASNKVGGANEKLFF	TGTGCCAGCAATAAGGTGGGAGGGGCGAATGAAAAACTGTTTTTT
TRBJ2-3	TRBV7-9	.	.	CASSRLGLGNTDTQYF	TGTGCCAGCAGCCGTTTGGGACTGGGAAACACAGATACGCAGTATTTT
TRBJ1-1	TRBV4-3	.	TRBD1	CARVRGDREHTEAFF	TGCGCCAGGGTTCGGGGGGACAGGGAACACACTGAAGCTTTCTTT
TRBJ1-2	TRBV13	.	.	CASSPAIRTISPGYTF	TGTGCCAGCAGCCCCGCGATACGGACAATTTCTCCTGGCTACACCTTC
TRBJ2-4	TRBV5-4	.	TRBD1	CASSLDRAENIQYF	TGTGCCAGCAGCTTAGACAGGGCGGAAAACATTCAGTACTTC
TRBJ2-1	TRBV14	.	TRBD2	CASSVSGDGIYNEQFF	TGTGCCAGCAGCGTTAGCGGGGATGGGATCTACAATGAGCAGTTCTTC
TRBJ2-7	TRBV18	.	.	CASSPLRANEQYF	TGTGCCAGCTCACCACTCAGGGCCAACGAGCAGTACTTC
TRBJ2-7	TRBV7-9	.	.	CASSFGQNNEQYF	TGTGCCAGCAGCTTCGGACAGAACAACGAGCAGTACTTC
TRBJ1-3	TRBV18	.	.	CASSPPGQPGNTIYF	TGTGCCAGCTCACCACCCGGACAGCCTGGAAACACCATATATTTT
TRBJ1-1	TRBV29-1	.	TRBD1	CSVGDRRNTEAFF	TGCAGCGTTGGGGACAGGAGAAACACTGAAGCTTTCTTT
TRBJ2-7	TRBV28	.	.	CASNWGGEQYF	TGTGCCAGCAACTGGGGAGGCGAGCAGTACTTC
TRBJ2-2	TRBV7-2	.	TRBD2	CASSLGTSGTGELFF	TGTGCCAGCAGCTTAGGGACTAGCGGGACCGGGGAGCTGTTTTTT